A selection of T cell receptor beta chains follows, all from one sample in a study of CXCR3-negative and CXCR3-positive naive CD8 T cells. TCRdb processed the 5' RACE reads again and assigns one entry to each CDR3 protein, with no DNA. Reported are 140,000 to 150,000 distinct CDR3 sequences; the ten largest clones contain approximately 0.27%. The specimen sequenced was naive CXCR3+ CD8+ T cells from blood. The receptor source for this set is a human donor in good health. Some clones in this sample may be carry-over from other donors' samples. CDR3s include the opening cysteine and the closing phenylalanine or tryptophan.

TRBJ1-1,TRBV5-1,CASWGGNTEAFF
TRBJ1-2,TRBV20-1,CSARGRDGYYYGYTF
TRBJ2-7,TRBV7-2,CASSSGILPSHEQYF
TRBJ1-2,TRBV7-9,CASTELGSGPNYGYTF
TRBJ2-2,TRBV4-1,CASSQDWQGELFF
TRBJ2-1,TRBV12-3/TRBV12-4,CASSSRQGRVNEQFF
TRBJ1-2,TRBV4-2,CASSQEDRTGNYGYTF
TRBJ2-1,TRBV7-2,CASSRPSYNEQFF
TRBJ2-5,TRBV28,CASSLSWTGETQYF
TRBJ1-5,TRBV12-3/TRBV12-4,CASTPRGASDQPQHF
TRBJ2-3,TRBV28,CASSSGLAGDTDTQYF
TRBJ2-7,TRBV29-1,CSVEDQRGYEQYF
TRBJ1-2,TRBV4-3,CASSQDLISQVGSEGYTF
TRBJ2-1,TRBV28,CASSFTNEQFF
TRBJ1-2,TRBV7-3,CASSPKLGGFAHPNYGYTF
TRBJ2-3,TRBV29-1,CSVFLPSLSTDTQYF
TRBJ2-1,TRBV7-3,CASSLSGAYNEQFF
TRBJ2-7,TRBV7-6,CASSLLTSYEQYF
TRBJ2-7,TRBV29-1,CSVYGQGDTYEQYF
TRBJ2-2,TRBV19,CASSIEARELFF
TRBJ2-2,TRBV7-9,CATPGQNTGELFF
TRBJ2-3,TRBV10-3,CAISLGHLREDTQYF
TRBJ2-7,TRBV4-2,CASSQDRTSNEQYF
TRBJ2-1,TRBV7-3,CASSIGTSGTSYNEQFF
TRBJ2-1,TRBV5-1,CASSLAQGYYNEQFF